Presented here are 4 T cell receptor beta chains from one specimen sequenced in a study of Tregs in tolerant kidney transplant recipients. Sequencing used immunoSEQ multiplex PCR; TCRdb keeps in-frame clones, though not all of them. The sample contains 75,000 to 100,000 clones, roughly 93% of which appear only once. Recipients received nonmyeloablative bone marrow transplants from related graft donors, with transient mixed chimerism. Material: CD4+ T cells from blood (PBMCs), obtained 12 months after the transplant. These receptors were taken from a human patient who received a combined kidney and bone marrow transplant. The T cells may come from the graft donor.

The chain has TRBV5-4 and TRBJ2-1; 8 nucleotides align to TRBD2. The CDR3 totals 15 residues. Germline assignment: CDR1 SGHNT and CDR2 YYREEE (reference sequence). Trimming cost V 0 bases and J 6 bases; bases outside gene matches: 5. CDR3 in amino acids: CASSLVAGTGNEQFF. The CDR3 bases are TGTGCCAGCAGCTTGGTAGCGGGGACTGGCAATGAGCAGTTCTTC.

The V call is TRBV28, the J call TRBJ1-3; tentatively, D is TRBD1 (5 bases). Germline lookup yields CDR1 MDHEN and CDR2 SYDVKM. The V gene lost 5 bases and the J gene lost 4 bases, with 18 bases spanning the gap. The CDR3 length is 16 residues. CDR3 nucleotide sequence: TGTGCCAGCAGTGGGGTAAAGCAGGGTTCCGGAAACACCATATATTTT. Translation gives CASSGVKQGSGNTIYF.

This clone came up once. The chain recombines TRBV10-3 with TRBJ2-3, with 10 nucleotides matching TRBD1. V lost 2 bases to trimming and J lost 4 bases; unmatched junction nucleotides: 9. The CDR3 is made up of 17 amino acids. Per germline, CDR1 ENHRY and CDR2 SYGVKD. Written as DNA, the CDR3 is TGTGCCATCAGTGAGCCGCCGGGACAGGGGTATCCAGATACGCAGTATTTT. Translation gives CAISEPPGQGYPDTQYF.

The rearrangement links TRBV11-3 to TRBJ2-5, with 7 positions matching TRBD1. The CDR3 runs to 14 residues. Trimming at V came to 5 bases and at J to 3 bases, leaving 6 bases not matched to a gene. Germline values: CDR1 SGHNT, CDR2 YENEEA. CDR3 sequence (DNA): TGTGCCAGCAGCCCGCGAACAGGGGAAGAGACCCAGTACTTC. Amino acid sequence: CASSPRTGEETQYF. Together with reference TRBV11-3 and TRBJ2-5, the CDR3 gives the full variable domain: EAGVVQSPRYKIIEKKQPVAFWCNPISGHNTLYWYLQNLGQGPELLIRYENEEAVDDSQLPKDRFSAERLKGVDSTLKIQPAELGDSAVYLCASSPRTGEETQYFGPGTRLLVL.